This entry lists 2 T cell receptor beta chains sequenced from one sample in a study of T cell changes during pregnancy in multiple sclerosis (dated by TCRdb to about 2019). To prepare the library, the immunoSEQ multiplex PCR assay was applied. The clones in this table, taken by TCRdb from immuneACCESS, are in-frame only. Not every clone is retained; where verified, under half of the shortfall comes from an unresolved V gene, and the cause of the rest is unknown. The sample records tens of thousands of clones, 90% to 95% of which are singletons. The ten largest clones take up 0.73% of the sample. The sample was CD4+ T cells from peripheral blood mononuclear cells, taken before pregnancy. The receptors were gathered from a female donor with multiple sclerosis, enrolled in a pregnancy study.

The V call is TRBV30, the J call TRBJ1-1; a possible D gene is TRBD1 (5 bases). Germline loops: CDR1 GTSNPN, CDR2 SVGIG (reference sequence). This CDR3 has 11 amino acids. Trimming shortened V by 0 bases and J by 10 bases, and 9 bases separated the two germline ends. The CDR3 sequence is CAWSVQVGAFF. CDR3 nucleotides: TGTGCCTGGAGTGTACAGGTCGGAGCTTTCTTT.

The chain couples TRBV6-4 to TRBJ1-2, with a tentative D call TRBD1 (5 bases). The CDR3 spans 15 residues. V lost 4 bases, J lost 3 bases, and 15 bases lay in between. The germline CDR1 and CDR2 sequences are MRHNA and SNTAGT. Written as DNA, the CDR3 is TGTGCCAGCAGTGTGGATTCGGGGGTCCACTATGGCTACACCTTC. Protein: CASSVDSGVHYGYTF.